The rows below give T cell receptor beta chains drawn from one sample of a study of shared clonotypes between healthy human individuals. Produced via immunoSEQ multiplex PCR; TCRdb's table is partial and in-frame only. Of around 2.5 million clones listed, 93% are singletons. Sequencing was done on a sample of naive CD4+ T cells from PBMCs. The receptors shown here come from a man aged 18 to 30 in good health. Some clones in this sample may be carry-over from other donors' samples. Each CDR3 is given with its conserved first and last residue. A D gene is named only where the DNA matches it firmly. Clone size is not always given. Where it is, it says once, few, many or a class for expanded clones.

j_call: TRBJ2-1
d_call: .
clone_size: few
v_call: TRBV11-3
cdr3_aa: CASSWGYNEQFF
cdr3_nt: TGTGCCAGCAGCTGGGGCTACAATGAGCAGTTCTTC

j_call: TRBJ1-5
d_call: .
clone_size: .
v_call: TRBV7-6
cdr3_aa: CASSLESNQPQHF
cdr3_nt: TGTGCCAGCAGCTTGGAAAGCAATCAGCCCCAGCATTTT

j_call: TRBJ2-7
d_call: .
clone_size: .
v_call: TRBV7-9
cdr3_aa: CASSLGTIGEQYF
cdr3_nt: TGTGCCAGCAGCTTAGGGACTATAGGCGAGCAGTACTTC

j_call: TRBJ2-2
d_call: .
clone_size: .
v_call: TRBV4-1
cdr3_aa: CATSEITGEEAGELFF
cdr3_nt: TGCGCCACCTCTGAAATCACAGGGGAGGAGGCCGGGGAGCTGTTTTTT

j_call: TRBJ2-4
d_call: TRBD1
clone_size: .
v_call: TRBV2
cdr3_aa: CASRPTGGAYIQYF
cdr3_nt: TGTGCCAGCAGGCCAACAGGGGGCGCGTACATTCAGTACTTC

j_call: TRBJ2-7
d_call: TRBD1
clone_size: .
v_call: TRBV2
cdr3_aa: CASRNIRDRGIYEQYF
cdr3_nt: TGTGCCAGCAGAAACATCCGGGACAGGGGAATCTACGAGCAGTACTTC

j_call: TRBJ1-3
d_call: TRBD1
clone_size: .
v_call: TRBV28
cdr3_aa: CASSGWTGGSGNTIYF
cdr3_nt: TGTGCCAGCAGTGGGTGGACAGGGGGGTCTGGAAACACCATATATTTT

j_call: TRBJ2-3
d_call: .
clone_size: .
v_call: TRBV30
cdr3_aa: CACYRRKVTRTDTQYF
cdr3_nt: TGTGCTTGCTATAGGAGGAAAGTCACAAGGACAGATACGCAGTATTTT

j_call: TRBJ2-4
d_call: .
clone_size: .
v_call: TRBV28
cdr3_aa: CASSLSWVTNIQYF
cdr3_nt: TGTGCCAGCAGTTTATCTTGGGTCACAAACATTCAGTACTTC

j_call: TRBJ2-2
d_call: TRBD1
clone_size: once
v_call: TRBV5-6
cdr3_aa: CASGRQGKAGELFF
cdr3_nt: TGTGCCAGCGGCCGACAGGGAAAGGCCGGGGAGCTGTTTTTT

j_call: TRBJ2-3
d_call: .
clone_size: .
v_call: TRBV18
cdr3_aa: CASSRRGDTDTQYF
cdr3_nt: TGTGCCAGCTCACGTAGGGGAGACACAGATACGCAGTATTTT

j_call: TRBJ2-7
d_call: .
clone_size: .
v_call: TRBV20-1
cdr3_aa: CSGAPIHEQYF
cdr3_nt: TGCAGTGGAGCCCCCATCCACGAGCAGTACTTC

j_call: TRBJ1-6
d_call: .
clone_size: .
v_call: TRBV7-2
cdr3_aa: CASSYSGGNSPLHF
cdr3_nt: TGTGCCAGCAGCTACTCTGGGGGTAATTCACCCCTCCACTTT

j_call: TRBJ2-1
d_call: .
clone_size: .
v_call: TRBV9
cdr3_aa: CASSVAESYNEQFF
cdr3_nt: TGTGCCAGCAGCGTAGCGGAATCCTACAATGAGCAGTTCTTC

j_call: TRBJ2-5
d_call: .
clone_size: .
v_call: TRBV6-1
cdr3_aa: CASTPDGLGQETQYF
cdr3_nt: TGTGCCAGCACCCCTGACGGCCTCGGGCAGGAGACCCAGTACTTC

j_call: TRBJ2-3
d_call: .
clone_size: .
v_call: TRBV19
cdr3_aa: CASSPLRSSTDTQYF
cdr3_nt: TGTGCCAGTAGTCCACTCAGGTCAAGCACAGATACGCAGTATTTT

j_call: TRBJ2-1
d_call: TRBD2
clone_size: once
v_call: TRBV9
cdr3_aa: CASSVSSGRGSYNEQFF
cdr3_nt: TGTGCCAGCAGCGTATCCAGCGGGAGAGGGTCCTACAATGAGCAGTTCTTC

j_call: TRBJ2-3
d_call: TRBD2
clone_size: .
v_call: TRBV4-1
cdr3_aa: CASSLGLVESDTQYF
cdr3_nt: TGCGCCAGCAGCCTGGGACTAGTTGAGTCGGATACGCAGTATTTT

j_call: TRBJ1-1
d_call: .
clone_size: .
v_call: TRBV6-6
cdr3_aa: CASRLDGEGTEAFF
cdr3_nt: TGTGCCAGCAGATTGGACGGGGAAGGCACTGAAGCTTTCTTT

j_call: TRBJ1-2
d_call: .
clone_size: .
v_call: TRBV19
cdr3_aa: CASTLNNYGYTF
cdr3_nt: TGTGCCAGTACGCTGAACAACTATGGCTACACCTTC

j_call: TRBJ2-7
d_call: .
clone_size: .
v_call: TRBV2
cdr3_aa: CASSVGSLSHSYEQYF
cdr3_nt: TGTGCCAGCAGCGTTGGGTCCTTGAGTCACTCCTACGAGCAGTACTTC

j_call: TRBJ2-5
d_call: .
clone_size: .
v_call: TRBV25-1
cdr3_aa: CASSLERTQYF
cdr3_nt: TGTGCCAGCAGTCTCGAGAGGACCCAGTACTTC

j_call: TRBJ2-1
d_call: .
clone_size: .
v_call: TRBV11-2
cdr3_aa: CASSLDGSYNEQFF
cdr3_nt: TGTGCCAGCAGCTTAGATGGCAGTTACAATGAGCAGTTCTTC

j_call: TRBJ1-2
d_call: .
clone_size: .
v_call: TRBV27
cdr3_aa: CASSPTGTSGYTF
cdr3_nt: TGTGCCAGCAGTCCCACAGGGACGTCGGGCTACACCTTC

j_call: TRBJ2-2
d_call: .
clone_size: .
v_call: TRBV28
cdr3_aa: CASSFRQSGANTGELFF
cdr3_nt: TGTGCCAGCAGTTTCCGCCAATCAGGGGCGAACACCGGGGAGCTGTTTTTT

j_call: TRBJ1-2
d_call: TRBD1
clone_size: .
v_call: TRBV10-3
cdr3_aa: CAISEPPIGQGNGYTF
cdr3_nt: TGTGCCATCAGTGAGCCCCCGATCGGACAGGGAAATGGCTACACCTTC

j_call: TRBJ1-4
d_call: .
clone_size: .
v_call: TRBV28
cdr3_aa: CASGGGQEKLFF
cdr3_nt: TGTGCCAGCGGAGGGGGGCAGGAAAAACTGTTTTTT

j_call: TRBJ2-7
d_call: .
clone_size: .
v_call: TRBV7-6
cdr3_aa: CASSGYRDAYEQYF
cdr3_nt: TGTGCCAGCAGCGGATACAGGGATGCCTACGAGCAGTACTTC

j_call: TRBJ1-1
d_call: TRBD1
clone_size: .
v_call: TRBV5-1
cdr3_aa: CASSLAMGQANTEAFF
cdr3_nt: TGCGCCAGCAGCTTGGCAATGGGACAGGCGAACACTGAAGCTTTCTTT

j_call: TRBJ2-7
d_call: .
clone_size: .
v_call: TRBV7-2
cdr3_aa: CASSLVGSFYEQYF
cdr3_nt: TGTGCCAGCAGCTTAGTTGGTAGCTTTTACGAGCAGTACTTC

j_call: TRBJ2-7
d_call: TRBD1
clone_size: .
v_call: TRBV5-1
cdr3_aa: CASRFGTGEEGRYEQYF
cdr3_nt: TGCGCCAGCAGATTTGGGACAGGGGAAGAGGGGAGGTACGAGCAGTACTTC

j_call: TRBJ2-1
d_call: .
clone_size: few
v_call: TRBV5-1
cdr3_aa: CASSFTGEQFF
cdr3_nt: TGCGCCAGCAGCTTTACGGGGGAGCAGTTCTTC